These 20 T cell receptor beta chains originate from one sample sequenced in a study of cytomegalovirus exposure and HLA in healthy donors. Measured with immunoSEQ multiplex PCR; TCRdb has only the in-frame clones, and not every one. The table shows under 150,000 clones, with around 90% occurring only once. The source material was PBMCs. These receptor sequences come from a man aged 18 to 29 in good health and CMV-seropositive.

This CDR3 is CASSMTPGQGYEQYF. CDR3 nucleotides: TGCGCCAGCAGTATGACTCCGGGACAGGGTTACGAGCAGTACTTC. V gene TRBV5-1 combines with J gene TRBJ2-7, with 9 nucleotides matching TRBD1. The germline CDR1 and CDR2 sequences are SGHRS and YFSETQ. There are 15 residues in the CDR3. With 5 bases clipped from V and 4 bases from J, the junction kept 10 bases outside the gene matches.

The chain links TRBV5-6 to TRBJ2-1; a weak D match, TRBD1 (5 bases). Per germline, CDR1 SGHDT and CDR2 YYEEEE. Trimming cost V 3 bases and J 2 bases, with 18 bases left between them. The CDR3 length is 17 residues. The CDR3 DNA reads as TGTGCCAGCAGCTCGAAGGTGCGCAGGGAAACCTACAATGAGCAGTTCTTC. It encodes CASSSKVRRETYNEQFF.

This chain connects TRBV29-1 to TRBJ2-1; 9 nucleotides align to TRBD2. The ends lost 6 bases at V and 9 bases at J; junction bases unmatched: 15. This CDR3 region has 15 residues. Germline loops: CDR1 SQVTM, CDR2 ANQGSEA. CDR3 nucleotide sequence: TGCAGCGTCCCGGGGCGGGGGGGCCAGTGGAGTGAGCAGTTCTTC. Translation gives CSVPGRGGQWSEQFF.

This chain links TRBV23-1 with TRBJ1-5; perhaps TRBD1 as D (5 bases). TRBV23-1 is treated as an ORF (open reading frame) with a function not yet certain. The CDR3 consists of 15 residues. V lost 2 bases, J lost 5 bases, and 13 bases lay in between. CDR3 nucleotides: TGCGCCAGCAGTCAAGGGGGAGGGGCCCATCAGCCCCAGCATTTT. As protein: CASSQGGGAHQPQHF.

This clone was found a few times. Written as DNA, the CDR3 is TGTGCCAGCAGCCGAGGGGGTTCTGGAAACACCATATATTTT. Translating gives CASSRGGSGNTIYF. This rearrangement joins TRBV14 to TRBJ1-3; tentatively, D is TRBD1 (6 bases). The CDR3 covers 14 residues. Trimming took 4 bases from V and 1 from J, leaving 8 bases between them. The V gene's germline CDR1 is SGHDN and CDR2 FVKESK.

About this clone itself: The junction and the germline gene differ at one end; a read error may be behind it. The chain couples TRBV7-7 to TRBJ2-1; 12 nucleotides align to TRBD2. Germline V gene data show CDR1 as SSHAT and CDR2 as FNYEAQ (reference sequence). The length of the CDR3 is 17 residues. The CDR3 DNA sequence: TGTGCTAGCAGCTTAGCCCCAACTAGCGGGAGGAACAATGAGCAGTTCTTC. Translated, it gives CASSLAPTSGRNNEQFF.

A single count supports this clone. The genes are TRBV6-5 and TRBJ1-1, with 10 bases fitting TRBD1. The V and J ends lost 5 bases and 4 bases, in that order; junction bases with no gene match: 4. Germline V lookup: CDR1 MNHEY, CDR2 SVGAGI. The CDR3 extends over 14 amino acids. CDR3 residues: CASSDRTGGTEAFF. CDR3 DNA sequence: TGTGCCAGCAGTGATAGGACAGGGGGCACTGAAGCTTTCTTT.

This chain uses TRBV5-1 with TRBJ1-1; TRBD1 matches 7 bases. The V gene end was trimmed by 3 bases and the J gene end by 4 bases; junction bases not matched to a gene: 6. The length of the CDR3 is 14 residues. Germline values: CDR1 SGHRS, CDR2 YFSETQ. CDR3: CASSSEGTVTEAFF. DNA for the CDR3: TGCGCCAGCAGCTCTGAGGGGACAGTCACTGAAGCTTTCTTT.

The chain joins TRBV2 to TRBJ2-7; D gene ambiguous. V lost 8 bases to trimming and J lost 3 bases, with 11 bases between them. This CDR3 spans 12 amino acids. The germline gives CDR1 SNHLY, CDR2 FYNNEI. The CDR3: CASQTYYYEQYF. The CDR3, as DNA: TGTGCCAGCCAAACTTATTACTACGAGCAGTACTTC.

Of note for this clone: Other nucleotide sequences from this sample produce the same CDR3. The V gene is TRBV7-9, the J gene TRBJ2-7; TRBD2 aligns across 8 bases. V shed 5 bases, J shed 3 bases, and the junction held 3 bases outside the gene matches. Germline CDR1 reads SEHNR; CDR2 reads FQNEAQ (reference sequence). The CDR3 spans 13 residues. DNA for the CDR3: TGTGCCAGCAGCCCGGGAGGGGGCTACGAGCAGTACTTC. This encodes CASSPGGGYEQYF. Full variable domain (outside the CDR3, taken from reference TRBV7-9 and TRBJ2-7): DTGVSQNPRHKITKRGQNVTFRCDPISEHNRLYWYRQTLGQGPEFLTYFQNEAQLEKSRLLSDRFSAERPKGSFSTLEIQRTEQGDSAMYLCASSPGGGYEQYFGPGTRLTVT.

This clone has more than one count but fewer than ten. The chain employs TRBV7-9 and TRBJ1-5; no clear D gene. Germline CDR1 reads SEHNR; CDR2 reads FQNEAQ (reference sequence). V shed 1 base and J shed 5 bases, with 6 bases lying between them. This CDR3 is built from 13 residues. CDR3 sequence: CASSLDSHQPQHF. DNA of the CDR3: TGTGCCAGCAGCTTAGACAGCCATCAGCCCCAGCATTTT.

The rearrangement joins TRBV27 to TRBJ2-3; D perhaps matches TRBD2 (5 bases). Looked up from germline, CDR1 is MNHEY and CDR2 is SMNVEV (reference sequence). Trimming removed 2 bases at V and 5 bases at J, with 17 bases between. This CDR3 region has 16 residues. The CDR3 nucleotides read TGTGCCAGCAGTTTAAGTAGTTCGGACTTCGGAGATACGCAGTATTTT. Residues: CASSLSSSDFGDTQYF.

The genes are TRBV9 and TRBJ2-5; no clear D gene. V lost 0 bases and J 5 bases, leaving 8 bases between the germline ends. Germline values: CDR1 SGDLS, CDR2 YYNGEE. This CDR3 spans 13 amino acids. The CDR3 loop is CASSVERFETQYF. The DNA for the CDR3 is TGTGCCAGCAGCGTAGAGAGGTTCGAGACCCAGTACTTC.

CDR3 bases: TGTGCCAGCTCACCAATTGGGGGCTTCCAGGGGAGCGCCTACGAGCAGTACTTC. Amino acid sequence: CASSPIGGFQGSAYEQYF. The chain is built from TRBV18 and TRBJ2-7; maybe TRBD1 (6 bases). The CDR3 totals 18 residues. Germline-derived CDR1 and CDR2 are KGHSH and LQKENI. Between the trimmed V and J ends, which lost 2 bases and 2 bases, there was a span of 22 bases.

A few counts support this clone. The chain uses TRBV2 and TRBJ1-5; the D is unclear. Trimming pared 6 bases from V and 0 bases from J, leaving 6 bases between. The CDR3 runs to 13 residues. Per germline, CDR1 SNHLY and CDR2 FYNNEI. This CDR3 reads CASRDYSNQPQHF. The CDR3 DNA sequence: TGTGCCAGCAGGGACTATAGCAATCAGCCCCAGCATTTT.

The chain links TRBV5-1 to TRBJ1-1, with D hard to call. The V gene lost 0 bases and the J gene lost 0 bases, with 6 bases spanning the gap. Per the germline V gene, CDR1 is SGHRS and CDR2 is YFSETQ. The CDR3 is 14 residues long. The DNA of the CDR3 is TGCGCCAGCAGCTTGGGTGGCATGAACACTGAAGCTTTCTTT. This sequence encodes CASSLGGMNTEAFF.

The chain has TRBV2 and TRBJ1-1, with TRBD1 identical over 7 bases. CDR1 is SNHLY, CDR2 FYNNEI, per germline. The CDR3 loop spans 14 amino acids. The junction had 6 bases not matched to a gene; V was cut back by 4 bases and J by 4 bases. The CDR3 coding sequence is TGTGCCAGCAGTGGAGAGGGGGCACTCACTGAAGCTTTCTTT. Translation: CASSGEGALTEAFF.

This rearrangement joins TRBV10-3 to TRBJ1-6; the match to TRBD1 covers 7 bases. V was pared by 9 bases and J by 8 bases, with 4 bases of the junction left unmatched. CDR1 and CDR2 from the germline V gene are ENHRY and SYGVKD. The CDR3 consists of 12 residues. The CDR3 coding sequence is TGTGCCATTCGACAGGGTGATTCACCCCTCCACTTT. This sequence encodes CAIRQGDSPLHF.

J is TRBJ1-5 and V is TRBV27; TRBD1 agrees at 7 bases. Germline CDR1 is MNHEY and CDR2 is SMNVEV (reference sequence). This CDR3 comprises 14 residues. Losses at the gene ends were 4 bases for V and 5 bases for J; bases not matched to a gene: 5. The CDR3 protein is CASSSQGVDQPQHF. CDR3 coding DNA: TGTGCCAGCAGTTCCCAGGGGGTTGATCAGCCCCAGCATTTT.

This clone showed up just once. This chain uses TRBV11-2 with TRBJ1-5, with no clear D. V dropped 1 base and J dropped 6 bases, with 10 bases sitting between them. The CDR3 runs to 14 residues. Looked up from germline, CDR1 is SGHAT and CDR2 is FQNNGV. Here the CDR3 reads CASSLAPGSQPQHF. The CDR3 region has the DNA TGTGCCAGCAGCTTAGCACCGGGGAGTCAGCCCCAGCATTTT.